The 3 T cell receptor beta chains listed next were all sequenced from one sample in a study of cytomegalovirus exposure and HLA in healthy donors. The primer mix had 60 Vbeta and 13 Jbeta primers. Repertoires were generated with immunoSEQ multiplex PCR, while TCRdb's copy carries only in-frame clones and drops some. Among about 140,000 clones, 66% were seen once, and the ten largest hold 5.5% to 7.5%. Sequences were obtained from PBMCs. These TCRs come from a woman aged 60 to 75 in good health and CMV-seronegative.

CDR3 loop: CASTPGQISGNTIYF. The CDR3 DNA sequence: TGCGCCAGCACACCGGGACAAATCTCTGGAAACACCATATATTTT. This sequence joins TRBV5-1 and TRBJ1-3, with D perhaps TRBD1 (6 bases). V gave up 6 bases and J gave up 0 bases, with 13 bases separating them. Germline V gene data show CDR1 as SGHRS and CDR2 as YFSETQ. This CDR3 contains 15 residues.

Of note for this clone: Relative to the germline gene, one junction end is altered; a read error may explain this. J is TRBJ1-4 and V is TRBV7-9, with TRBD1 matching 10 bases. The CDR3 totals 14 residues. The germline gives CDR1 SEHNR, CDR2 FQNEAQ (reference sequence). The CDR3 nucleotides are TGTTCCAGCAGCCTCGGGACAGGGGCGGAAAAACTGTTTTTT. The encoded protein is CSSSLGTGAEKLFF.

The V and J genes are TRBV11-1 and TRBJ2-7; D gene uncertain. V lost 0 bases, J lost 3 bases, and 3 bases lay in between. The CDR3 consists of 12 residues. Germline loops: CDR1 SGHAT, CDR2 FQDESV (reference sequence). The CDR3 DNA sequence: TGTGCCAGCAGCTTAGCTAGCTACGAGCAGTACTTC. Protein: CASSLASYEQYF. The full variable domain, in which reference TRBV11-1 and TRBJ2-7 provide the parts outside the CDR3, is EAEVAQSPRYKITEKSQAVAFWCDPISGHATLYWYRQILGQGPELLVQFQDESVVDDSQLPKDRFSAERLKGVDSTLKIQPAELGDSAMYLCASSLASYEQYFGPGTRLTVT.